This record looks at one T cell receptor (beta chain) sequence and its context. These data come from a study of blood T cell repertoires in COVID-19. In the study overall: The United States, Italy and Spain provided the acute and convalescent COVID-19 samples. Sample material is recorded as cDNA or gDNA derived from T cells, B-cell-depleted T cells, or PBMCs.

In the authors' methods: Estimation of nucleated cell counts was performed using reference gene primer amplification. Produced via immunoSEQ multiplex PCR; TCRdb's table is partial and in-frame only. V and J calls and clone size come straight from that table; D and trimming were deduced from the DNA. The sample yields about 190,000 clones, around 80% seen once. This receptor was obtained from a woman of 80 years or more with active or convalescent COVID-19. The material sequenced was peripheral blood.

The CDR3 is CASSPRGQRNNEQFF. The CDR3 DNA is TGTGCCAGCTCACCAAGGGGACAGCGAAACAATGAGCAGTTCTTC. J is TRBJ2-1 and V is TRBV18; 7 bases fit TRBD1. The CDR3 has 15 amino acids. V lost 2 bases and J lost 5; bases outside the gene matches: 6. CDR1 KGHSH and CDR2 LQKENI come from the germline V gene.